These 21 T cell receptor beta chains originate from one sample sequenced in a study of shared clonotypes between healthy human individuals. Measured with immunoSEQ multiplex PCR; TCRdb has only the in-frame clones, and not every one. The table has some 2,500,000 clones, over 85% seen once; the top ten hold roughly 0.36%. The specimen was naive CD4+ T cells from PBMCs. Indicated subset: CD45RA+ positively selected. All receptors derive from a young man in good health. Some clones in this sample may be carry-over from other donors' samples.

The chain uses TRBV29-1 and TRBJ1-4; TRBD1 might be the D (5 bases). The CDR3 totals 16 residues. Trimming shortened V by 3 bases and J by 7 bases, and 21 bases separated the two germline ends. In germline, CDR1 is SQVTM, CDR2 ANQGSEA. The CDR3 spells CSVDPPRGEGFEKLFF. The CDR3 region has the DNA TGCAGCGTTGACCCCCCGCGCGGGGAGGGGTTTGAAAAACTGTTTTTT.

The rearrangement joins TRBV7-2 to TRBJ2-7; 12 bases fit TRBD2. Losses at the gene ends were 3 bases for V and 4 bases for J; bases not matched to a gene: 16. Germline CDR1 SGHTA, CDR2 FQGNSA. This CDR3 spans 19 amino acids. The CDR3 bases are TGTGCCAGCAGCTTTACCGCTGGGGCTAGCGGGAGGGCCGGGTACGAGCAGTACTTC. Translating it yields CASSFTAGASGRAGYEQYF.

This chain joins TRBV28 and TRBJ2-5; D is ambiguous. The DNA matches TRBJ2-7 better at its end, which makes the J call doubtful. Germline V gene lookup returns CDR1 MDHEN and CDR2 SYDVKM. This CDR3 region has 15 residues. The CDR3 region has the DNA TGTGCCAGCCGCACCCGTGGCGGCTACTCCTACGAGCAGTACTTC. It specifies CASRTRGGYSYEQYF.

The chain employs TRBV30 and TRBJ1-2; 7 positions match TRBD1. V trimming: 7 bases; J trimming: 4 bases; junction bases outside the gene matches: 9. The CDR3 spans 13 residues. Germline V gives CDR1 GTSNPN, CDR2 SVGIG (reference sequence). The CDR3 DNA sequence: TGTGCCTTATCCGGGACAGAACTCTATGGCTACACCTTC. Its protein is CALSGTELYGYTF.

The chain employs TRBV7-9 and TRBJ1-4; D perhaps matches TRBD1 (6 bases). This CDR3 is built from 13 residues. Germline CDR1 is SEHNR and CDR2 is FQNEAQ (reference sequence). V lost 3 bases to trimming and J lost 13 bases, with 15 bases between them. CDR3 DNA: TGTGCCAGCAGCTTTGCAGGGACAAAATTACTGTTTTTT. As protein: CASSFAGTKLLFF.

A note on this clone: This CDR3 is also generated by other DNA sequences in the sample. The chain joins TRBV7-3 to TRBJ1-1; possible D gene TRBD1, 5 bases. CDR1 SGHTA and CDR2 FQGTGA come from the germline V gene. The CDR3 is 14 residues long. Trimming took off 2 bases at V and 5 bases at J, with 12 bases between the two ends. The CDR3 DNA reads TGTGCCAGCAGCTTAGTCAGGGTCGGAACTGAAGCTTTCTTT. This sequence encodes CASSLVRVGTEAFF. The full variable domain, rest sourced from reference TRBV7-3 and TRBJ1-1, is GAGVSQTPSNKVTEKGKYVELRCDPISGHTALYWYRQSLGQGPEFLIYFQGTGAADDSGLPNDRFFAVRPEGSVSTLKIQRTERGDSAVYLCASSLVRVGTEAFFGQGTRLTVV.

The chain has TRBV5-1 and TRBJ1-1; D uncertain. V was clipped by 2 bases and J by 4 bases, with 9 bases between them. Germline CDR1 SGHRS, CDR2 YFSETQ. There are 13 residues in the CDR3. CDR3 loop: CASSLDIVTEAFF. CDR3 in DNA: TGCGCCAGCAGCTTAGACATCGTCACTGAAGCTTTCTTT.

The J gene is TRBJ2-7, the V gene TRBV10-3, with 9 bases matching TRBD1. The CDR3 runs to 12 residues. The trim removed 6 bases at V and 6 bases at J, leaving 3 bases unmatched. The V gene's germline CDR1 is ENHRY and CDR2 SYGVKD. The DNA of the CDR3 is TGTGCCATCAGGGGACAGGGAGCCGAGCAGTACTTC. Its protein is CAIRGQGAEQYF.

The chain employs TRBV15 and TRBJ1-2; D is unresolved. Germline V gene data show CDR1 as LNHNV and CDR2 as YYDKDF (reference sequence). The CDR3 is 17 amino acids. V lost 1 base to trimming and J lost 4 bases, with 19 bases between them. The CDR3 sequence is CATSRVLGGLTVYGYTF. CDR3 coding DNA: TGTGCCACCAGCAGAGTTCTAGGAGGGCTGACGGTCTATGGCTACACCTTC.

The J gene is TRBJ1-2, the V gene TRBV9; 10 bases are shared with TRBD1. Germline CDR1 SGDLS, CDR2 YYNGEE. J gave up 6 bases and V 2 bases, and 7 bases lay outside the gene matches. The CDR3 sequence is 15 residues long. CDR3 residues: CASSVIGTGVDGYTF. The CDR3 bases are TGTGCCAGCAGCGTCATTGGGACAGGGGTGGATGGCTACACCTTC.

This sequence joins TRBV7-9 and TRBJ2-3; TRBD2 agrees at 11 bases. Germline V gene data show CDR1 as SEHNR and CDR2 as FQNEAQ (reference sequence). J lost 6 bases, V lost 5 bases, and 7 bases had no gene match. The CDR3 runs to 15 residues. CDR3 nucleotides: TGTGCCAGCAGCCATAGCGGGAGGGCCCCGGATACGCAGTATTTT. Translated, it gives CASSHSGRAPDTQYF.

The rearrangement uses TRBV10-3 and TRBJ1-3; D uncertain. Germline V gives CDR1 ENHRY, CDR2 SYGVKD. V lost 5 bases and J lost 4, with 6 bases in between. There are 12 residues in the CDR3. This chain's CDR3 is CAISLGGNTIYF. CDR3 sequence (DNA): TGTGCCATCAGTCTAGGCGGAAACACCATATATTTT.

The J gene is TRBJ1-5, the V gene TRBV28, with unresolved D. Germline CDR1 and CDR2: MDHEN and SYDVKM. This CDR3 region has 15 residues. V was shortened by 5 bases and J by 0 bases, with 11 bases between the two germline ends. This CDR3 reads CASSRLQNSNQPQHF. The DNA for the CDR3 is TGTGCCAGCAGTAGGCTACAGAATAGCAATCAGCCCCAGCATTTT.

This clone appeared a few times. The rearrangement uses TRBV15 and TRBJ1-2; D unresolved. The germline V gene has CDR1 LNHNV and CDR2 YYDKDF (reference sequence). V was cut by 3 bases and J by 13 bases, with 15 bases left in between. This CDR3 contains 12 residues. The CDR3, as DNA: TGTGCCACCAGCAGTGGCAGCAATCATTTCACCTTC. This translates into CATSSGSNHFTF. The entire variable domain, with the rest obtained from reference TRBV15 and TRBJ1-2, is as follows: DAMVIQNPRYQVTQFGKPVTLSCSQTLNHNVMYWYQQKSSQAPKLLFHYYDKDFNNEADTPDNFQSRRPNTSFCFLDIRSPGLGDTAMYLCATSSGSNHFTFGSGTRLTVV.

The V call is TRBV5-1, the J call TRBJ1-5; 11 positions match TRBD1. The CDR3 consists of 16 residues. Germline V lookup: CDR1 SGHRS, CDR2 YFSETQ. Trimming at V came to 4 bases and at J to 4 bases, leaving 7 bases not matched to a gene. As DNA, the CDR3 is TGCGCCAGCAGCCTAGGGACAGGGGGTGTGAATCAGCCCCAGCATTTT. The encoded protein is CASSLGTGGVNQPQHF.

The chain employs TRBV7-8 and TRBJ2-3, with D perhaps matching TRBD2 (5 bases). Germline V gene sequence: CDR1 SGHVS, CDR2 FQNEAQ. The CDR3 runs 15 residues. V dropped 6 bases and J dropped 5 bases, with 18 bases sitting between them. CDR3 in amino acids: CASSIGPGREDTQYF. As DNA, the CDR3 is TGTGCCAGCAGTATTGGGCCCGGCCGGGAAGATACGCAGTATTTT.

This chain joins TRBV29-1 and TRBJ1-2; no definite D call. Deletions cut 4 bases from V and 2 bases from J, with 11 bases between. The CDR3 has 13 residues. Per germline, CDR1 SQVTM and CDR2 ANQGSEA. The CDR3 loop is CSVVGPSNYGYTF. The DNA for the CDR3 is TGCAGCGTTGTTGGGCCGAGCAACTATGGCTACACCTTC.

This chain connects TRBV7-9 to TRBJ2-3, with TRBD2 matching over 7 bases. This CDR3 has 16 residues. The ends lost 6 bases at V and 2 bases at J; junction bases unmatched: 11. Looked up from germline, CDR1 is SEHNR and CDR2 is FQNEAQ (reference sequence). CDR3 loop: CASRSPGTTSTDTQYF. Here the CDR3 DNA reads TGTGCCAGCAGATCCCCCGGGACTACCTCCACAGATACGCAGTATTTT.

The chain carries TRBV7-2 and TRBJ2-5, with D perhaps being TRBD1 or TRBD2 (5 bases each). The DNA matches TRBJ2-7 better at its end, which makes the J call doubtful. Germline values: CDR1 SGHTA, CDR2 FQGNSA. The CDR3 has 15 residues. The CDR3 sequence: CASSTTGAQGYEQYF. CDR3 coding DNA: TGTGCCAGCAGCACCACCGGGGCCCAGGGCTACGAGCAGTACTTC.

The V and J genes are TRBV28 and TRBJ2-5; D may be TRBD1 (5 bases). CDR3 size: 15 residues. Germline V lookup: CDR1 MDHEN, CDR2 SYDVKM. Trimming took 5 bases from V and 4 from J, leaving 17 bases between them. In nucleotides, the CDR3 is TGTGCCAGCAGTATCACAGGAGAAGCGCGAGAGACCCAGTACTTC. Translated: CASSITGEARETQYF.

V and J are TRBV5-1 and TRBJ2-1; possibly TRBD2 for D (5 bases). CDR3 length: 15 residues. Trimming stripped 6 bases from V and 4 bases from J, with 17 bases between. In germline, CDR1 is SGHRS, CDR2 YFSETQ. The CDR3 is CASTKGDGGYNEQFF. CDR3 coding DNA: TGCGCCAGCACTAAGGGAGACGGCGGGTACAATGAGCAGTTCTTC.